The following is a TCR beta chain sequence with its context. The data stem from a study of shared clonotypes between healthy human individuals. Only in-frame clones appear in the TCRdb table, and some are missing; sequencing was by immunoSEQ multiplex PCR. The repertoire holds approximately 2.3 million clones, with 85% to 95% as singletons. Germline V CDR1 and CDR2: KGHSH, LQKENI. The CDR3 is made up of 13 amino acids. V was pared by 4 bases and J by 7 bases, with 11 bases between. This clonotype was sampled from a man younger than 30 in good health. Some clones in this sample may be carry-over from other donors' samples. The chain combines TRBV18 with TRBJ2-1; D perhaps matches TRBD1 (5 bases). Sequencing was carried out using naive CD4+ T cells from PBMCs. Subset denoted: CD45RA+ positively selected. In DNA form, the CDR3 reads TGTGCCAGCTCACTTGACCAGGGAAATGAGCAGTTCTTC. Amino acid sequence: CASSLDQGNEQFF.